The 27 T cell receptor beta chains below were found in one sample sequenced in a study of somatic mutations in cytotoxic T cells in rheumatoid arthritis. Measured with immunoSEQ multiplex PCR; TCRdb has only the in-frame clones, and not every one. The table lists some 14,000 clones, 77% of them singletons. Sequencing was carried out using CD8+ T cells sorted from blood. The receptors derive from an adult with rheumatoid arthritis.

This clone has just a few counts. The chain links TRBV7-9 to TRBJ1-2; no firm D call. V lost 1 base, J lost 8 bases, and 11 bases lay in between. This CDR3 is built from 13 residues. Germline V gene lookup returns CDR1 SEHNR and CDR2 FQNEAQ (reference sequence). CDR3 sequence reads: CASSLGPHGGYTF. In DNA, the CDR3 is TGTGCCAGCAGCTTAGGGCCGCATGGAGGCTACACCTTC. The variable domain in full, completed from reference TRBV7-9 and TRBJ1-2, reads DTGVSQNPRHKITKRGQNVTFRCDPISEHNRLYWYRQTLGQGPEFLTYFQNEAQLEKSRLLSDRFSAERPKGSFSTLEIQRTEQGDSAMYLCASSLGPHGGYTFGSGTRLTVV.

The V gene is TRBV4-1, the J gene TRBJ2-1; TRBD1 or TRBD2 may be the D gene (6 bases each). Per germline, CDR1 MGHRA and CDR2 YSYEKL. V lost 3 bases to trimming and J lost 13 bases, with 28 bases between them. The CDR3 has 17 residues. CDR3 sequence (DNA): TGCGCCAGCAGCCAGCGCACTTTAACGGGGGCGTCTATTGGTCAGTTCTTC. This sequence encodes CASSQRTLTGASIGQFF.

This chain joins TRBV6-5 and TRBJ2-2; D not certain. CDR1 MNHEY and CDR2 SVGAGI come from the germline V gene. The ends were cut back, 6 bases at V and 1 base at J, with 3 bases in the middle. The CDR3 contains 12 residues. The CDR3 DNA is TGTGCCAGCAGCGTGAACACCGGGGAGCTGTTTTTT. Protein: CASSVNTGELFF.

The chain has TRBV7-8 and TRBJ2-1; D unclear. The CDR3 loop spans 12 amino acids. Trimming took off 3 bases at V and 7 bases at J, with 7 bases between the two ends. The V gene's germline CDR1 is SGHVS and CDR2 FQNEAQ. CDR3 sequence: CASSFYGNEQFF. The DNA of the CDR3 is TGTGCCAGCAGCTTTTACGGAAATGAGCAGTTCTTC.

The chain combines TRBV9 with TRBJ2-1; 10 bases match TRBD2. The length of the CDR3 is 14 residues. CDR1 and CDR2 (germline): SGDLS, YYNGEE. Trimming removed 0 bases from V and 12 bases from J; junction bases left unmatched: 6. CDR3 sequence (DNA): TGTGCCAGCAGCGTAGAAAGCGGGGGGGCAGGGCAGTTCTTC. Translating it yields CASSVESGGAGQFF.

A few counts support this clone. This chain joins TRBV6-5 and TRBJ2-7; possibly TRBD1 for D (7 bases). The CDR3 contains 14 residues. From germline, CDR1 is MNHEY and CDR2 SVGAGI. The V and J ends lost 2 bases and 7 bases respectively, with 15 bases between them. This CDR3 is CASSYIGGGKEQYF. The DNA of the CDR3 is TGTGCCAGCAGTTACATAGGAGGGGGCAAGGAGCAGTACTTC.

Only one count was recorded for this clone. The chain uses TRBV12-5 and TRBJ1-2; D is perhaps TRBD1 (5 bases). Germline V gene sequence: CDR1 LGHNT, CDR2 FRNRAP. CDR3 size: 13 residues. V was trimmed by 5 bases and J by 8 bases, leaving 15 bases between them. CDR3 sequence reads: CASGEGPTPGYTF. The CDR3 DNA reads TGTGCTAGTGGTGAGGGGCCCACCCCCGGCTACACCTTC.

The rearrangement joins TRBV5-4 to TRBJ1-1, with 8 bases aligning to TRBD1. With V trimmed by 4 bases and J by 4 bases, 9 bases remained unmatched. CDR1 is SGHNT and CDR2 is YYREEE in the germline V gene (reference sequence). This CDR3 has 15 residues. The CDR3 is CASSQRTGKGTEAFF. The CDR3 nucleotides are TGTGCCAGCAGCCAGAGGACAGGGAAGGGCACTGAAGCTTTCTTT.

V and J are TRBV6-1 and TRBJ2-1; 13 bases match TRBD2. Germline CDR1 MNHNS, CDR2 SASEGT. After removal of 8 bases from V and 6 bases from J, the junction contained 7 bases not matched to a gene. This CDR3 has 15 amino acids. CDR3 DNA sequence: TGTGCCAGCTCTTTACTAGCGGGGGGGTTCAATGAGCAGTTCTTC. Translating it yields CASSLLAGGFNEQFF.

The chain employs TRBV2 and TRBJ2-7; unclear D gene. Germline V gene data show CDR1 as SNHLY and CDR2 as FYNNEI. This CDR3 comprises 17 residues. V gave up 3 bases and J gave up 3 bases, with 21 bases separating them. CDR3 bases: TGTGCCAGCAGTGATCACGCCGGCAGCAAACCGATCTACGAGCAGTACTTC. Encoded protein: CASSDHAGSKPIYEQYF.

The J gene is TRBJ2-3, the V gene TRBV18; D possibly corresponds to TRBD2 (5 bases). The CDR3 loop spans 14 amino acids. In germline, CDR1 is KGHSH, CDR2 LQKENI. V gave up 3 bases and J gave up 2 bases, with 9 bases separating them. CDR3 DNA sequence: TGTGCCAGCTCACCGGGAGTGGACACAGATACGCAGTATTTT. Protein sequence: CASSPGVDTDTQYF.

The V gene is TRBV29-1, the J gene TRBJ1-1; the match to TRBD1 covers 7 bases. CDR1 and CDR2 (germline): SQVTM, ANQGSEA. V shed 8 bases and J 4 bases; nucleotides not matched to a gene: 19. This CDR3 spans 16 amino acids. This CDR3 reads CSRATTGETCGTEAFF. CDR3 in DNA: TGCAGCAGAGCAACTACAGGGGAGACTTGTGGCACTGAAGCTTTCTTT.

This clone was seen just once. The chain employs TRBV10-2 and TRBJ1-3, with 8 bases identical to TRBD1. CDR3 length: 16 amino acids. V was pared by 6 bases and J by 0 bases, with 7 bases of the junction left unmatched. Germline loops: CDR1 WSHSY, CDR2 SAAADI. CDR3 region: CASRATGAFSGNTIYF. The CDR3 nucleotides read TGCGCCAGCAGAGCGACAGGGGCCTTCTCTGGAAACACCATATATTTT.

This chain connects TRBV6-1 to TRBJ1-2; D is uncertain. Trimming left V 2 bases short and J 4 bases short, with 11 bases between. The CDR3 extends over 14 amino acids. CDR1 is MNHNS and CDR2 is SASEGT in the germline V gene. CDR3 protein: CASSEFPSSYGYTF. CDR3 DNA sequence: TGTGCCAGCAGTGAATTTCCATCTTCCTATGGCTACACCTTC.

This clone was detected once. The chain has TRBV6-1 and TRBJ1-6; tentative D call: TRBD1 (5 bases). The V gene lost 8 bases and the J gene lost 9 bases, with 17 bases spanning the gap. Germline loops: CDR1 MNHNS, CDR2 SASEGT. This CDR3 contains 14 residues. CDR3 protein: CASGTVVYGSPLHF. In DNA form, the CDR3 reads TGTGCCAGCGGGACGGTGGTATACGGTTCACCCCTCCACTTT.

This clone has only a few counts. This sequence joins TRBV6-5 and TRBJ1-5; D unresolved. Germline CDR1 is MNHEY and CDR2 is SVGAGI. The CDR3 length is 15 residues. The germline V and J ends were trimmed by 4 bases and 5 bases, with 15 bases remaining between them. The DNA of the CDR3 is TGTGCCAGCAGTTTTAGTAGCGATAGGGATCAGCCCCAGCATTTT. Amino acid sequence: CASSFSSDRDQPQHF.

This sequence joins TRBV7-2 and TRBJ2-3; 7 nucleotides agree with TRBD2. Germline CDR1 is SGHTA and CDR2 is FQGNSA. The CDR3 loop spans 16 amino acids. The J segment lost 0 bases and the V segment lost 1 base, leaving 4 bases of the junction unmatched. The CDR3 bases are TGTGCCAGCAGCTTAGGGGGGGGAACTAGCACAGATACGCAGTATTTT. Translated: CASSLGGGTSTDTQYF.

The chain carries TRBV27 and TRBJ1-2; 10 nucleotides align to TRBD1. The germline gives CDR1 MNHEY, CDR2 SMNVEV (reference sequence). CDR3 size: 13 residues. The trim removed 3 bases at V and 6 bases at J, leaving 1 base unmatched. The CDR3 DNA is TGTGCCAGCAGTTTCGGGACAGGGGATGGCTACACCTTC. Its protein is CASSFGTGDGYTF.

This clone appeared once. This rearrangement joins TRBV6-1 to TRBJ1-4, with D hard to call. This CDR3 comprises 15 residues. V was trimmed by 0 bases and J by 8 bases, leaving 13 bases between them. Germline V gene sequence: CDR1 MNHNS, CDR2 SASEGT. The CDR3 DNA reads as TGTGCCAGCAGTGAAGCCTCGGGTATGGTGGAAAAACTGTTTTTT. It is translated as CASSEASGMVEKLFF.

This rearrangement joins TRBV5-5 to TRBJ1-2; D is uncertain. V was shortened by 4 bases and J by 1 base, with 8 bases between the two germline ends. The length of the CDR3 is 13 residues. Germline CDR1 and CDR2: SGHKS and YYEKEE (reference sequence). The CDR3 nucleotides read TGTGCCAGCAGCCCGGACGTTAACTATGGCTACACCTTC. Protein sequence: CASSPDVNYGYTF.

The gene calls are TRBV28 and TRBJ1-5; D is unclear. The CDR3 has 14 amino acids. Germline V gene lookup returns CDR1 MDHEN and CDR2 SYDVKM. V was clipped by 4 bases and J by 6 bases, with 13 bases between them. The CDR3 bases are TGTGCCAGCAGTTGGTCCGGCGGGCGTCAGCCCCAGCATTTT. It specifies CASSWSGGRQPQHF.

The V call is TRBV9, the J call TRBJ1-3, with D uncertain. V gave up 0 bases and J gave up 8 bases, with 15 bases separating them. The length of the CDR3 is 15 residues. Germline values: CDR1 SGDLS, CDR2 YYNGEE. Here the CDR3 reads CASSVATLAGDTIYF. The CDR3 DNA is TGTGCCAGCAGCGTAGCGACACTCGCTGGGGACACCATATATTTT.

The chain carries TRBV19 and TRBJ2-2; D is perhaps TRBD1 or TRBD2 (6 bases each). Trimming cost V 6 bases and J 1 base, with 12 bases left between them. Germline values: CDR1 LNHDA, CDR2 SQIVND (reference sequence). This CDR3 spans 15 amino acids. The CDR3 region has the DNA TGTGCCAGTAGGGGCCGGGGGCTGAACACCGGGGAGCTGTTTTTT. It yields the protein CASRGRGLNTGELFF.

The chain employs TRBV6-5 and TRBJ2-3; 11 bases agree with TRBD2. V shed 6 bases and J 3 bases; nucleotides not matched to a gene: 5. CDR3 length: 15 residues. Per germline, CDR1 MNHEY and CDR2 SVGAGI. CDR3 bases: TGTGCCAGCAGACCCACTAGCGGGGGTACAGATACGCAGTATTTT. This encodes CASRPTSGGTDTQYF.

The chain employs TRBV27 and TRBJ2-3; perhaps D is TRBD1 or TRBD2 (5 bases each). CDR3 size: 16 residues. V dropped 5 bases and J dropped 4 bases, with 19 bases sitting between them. Looked up from germline, CDR1 is MNHEY and CDR2 is SMNVEV (reference sequence). The CDR3 protein is CASSPQPGRGPDTQYF. In DNA, the CDR3 is TGTGCCAGCAGTCCGCAACCAGGGAGAGGCCCAGATACGCAGTATTTT.

The CDR3 here is CASSGGLLEETQYF. The CDR3 coding sequence is TGTGCCAGTAGTGGGGGACTTCTGGAAGAGACCCAGTACTTC. The J gene is TRBJ2-5, the V gene TRBV19, with a tentative D call TRBD2 (6 bases). This CDR3 spans 14 amino acids. CDR1 and CDR2 (germline): LNHDA, SQIVND (reference sequence). Between the trimmed V and J ends, which lost 5 bases and 3 bases, there was a span of 13 bases. The complete variable domain, with remaining parts taken from reference TRBV19 and TRBJ2-5, reads DGGITQSPKYLFRKEGQNVTLSCEQNLNHDAMYWYRQDPGQGLRLIYYSQIVNDFQKGDIAEGYSVSREKKESFPLTVTSAQKNPTAFYLCASSGGLLEETQYFGPGTRLLVL.

The chain couples TRBV27 to TRBJ2-7; D is unclear. V lost 3 bases, J lost 2 bases, and 14 bases lay in between. The CDR3 is 15 amino acids. Germline lookup yields CDR1 MNHEY and CDR2 SMNVEV (reference sequence). CDR3 sequence: CASSFRIGLTYEQYF. CDR3 bases: TGTGCCAGCAGTTTTCGGATCGGGCTTACCTACGAGCAGTACTTC.